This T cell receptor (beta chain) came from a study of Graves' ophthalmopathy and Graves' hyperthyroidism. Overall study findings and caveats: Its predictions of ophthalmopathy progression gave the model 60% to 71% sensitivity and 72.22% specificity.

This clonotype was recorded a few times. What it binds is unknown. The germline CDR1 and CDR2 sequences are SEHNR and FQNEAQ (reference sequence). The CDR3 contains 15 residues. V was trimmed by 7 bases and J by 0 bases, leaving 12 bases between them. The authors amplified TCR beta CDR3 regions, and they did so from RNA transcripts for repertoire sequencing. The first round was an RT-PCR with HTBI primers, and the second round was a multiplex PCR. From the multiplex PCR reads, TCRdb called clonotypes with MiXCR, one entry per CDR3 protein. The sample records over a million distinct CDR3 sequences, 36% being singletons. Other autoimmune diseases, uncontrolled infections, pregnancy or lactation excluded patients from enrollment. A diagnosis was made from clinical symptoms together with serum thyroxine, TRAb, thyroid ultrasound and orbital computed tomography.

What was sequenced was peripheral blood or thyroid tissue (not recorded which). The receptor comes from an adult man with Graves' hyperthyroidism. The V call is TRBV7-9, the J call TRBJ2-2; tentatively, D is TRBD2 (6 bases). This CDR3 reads CASTPGTPNTGELFF. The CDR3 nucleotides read TGTGCCAGCACCCCCGGGACTCCGAACACCGGGGAGCTGTTTTTT.